This T cell receptor (beta chain) was recorded in a study of immune heterogeneity within non-small cell lung tumors. The CDR3 is 16 amino acids. The germline CDR1 and CDR2 sequences are LNHDA and SQIVND (reference sequence). Germline trimming cut 3 bases from V and 1 base from J; bases unmatched to any gene: 8. Each sample used approximately 590 ng of genomic DNA from bulk tumor tissue. Several far-apart biopsies were taken per primary tumor during surgery. Those enrolled were patients newly diagnosed with untreated non-small cell lung cancer and undergoing curative surgery. Multiplex PCR (32 V and 13 J primers) was used to amplify the TCR beta CDR3. A single record per CDR3 protein comes from TCRdb applying MiXCR to the multiplex PCR reads. The repertoire holds around 20,000 distinct CDR3 sequences, with 28% as singletons. This clonotype was counted a single time.

The sample comprised lung tumor tissue. The chain combines TRBV19 with TRBJ1-1; TRBD1 aligns across 7 bases. This clonotype was obtained from a man aged 35 to 55 with non-small cell lung cancer. This chain's CDR3 is CASSIRWGTANTEAFF. In DNA form, the CDR3 reads TGTGCCAGTAGTATCCGTTGGGGGACAGCGAACACTGAAGCTTTCTTT. The entire variable domain, with the rest obtained from reference TRBV19 and TRBJ1-1, is as follows: DGGITQSPKYLFRKEGQNVTLSCEQNLNHDAMYWYRQDPGQGLRLIYYSQIVNDFQKGDIAEGYSVSREKKESFPLTVTSAQKNPTAFYLCASSIRWGTANTEAFFGQGTRLTVV.